This T cell receptor beta chain is from a study of CD8+CD57+ T cells in acquired aplastic anemia. About the study: The sorted CD4+ and CD8+ cells yielded an average around 3.4 ug of DNA.

Study observations and caveats: Patients and controls shared about 30 CD8+ CDR3 sequences, which appeared highly expressed in patients and within their immunodominant clones. Simpson's diversity of CD8+ cells was not significantly different in patients compared with controls.

This clonotype was detected many times. The target antigen is unknown. CDR3 and TCR beta VDJ profiling relied on a genomic DNA template. Each CDR3 protein gets one entry after TCRdb re-called the reads with MiXCR. The data show 300,000 or so distinct CDR3 sequences, with approximately 56% seen just once and approximately 8.2% held by the top ten. With 4 bases clipped from V and 9 bases from J, the junction kept 8 bases outside the gene matches. The length of the CDR3 is 15 residues. Germline loops: CDR1 SGHRS, CDR2 YFSETQ. Sequencing was carried out using sorted CD4+, CD8+, or CD8+CD57+ T cells (not recorded which) from PBMCs. This rearrangement joins TRBV5-1 to TRBJ1-6, with 9 bases aligning to TRBD1. This TCR was sampled from a human donor with severe aplastic anemia or a healthy control (not recorded which). The CDR3 region is CASSMDRGSISPLHF. The CDR3 coding sequence is TGCGCCAGCAGCATGGACAGGGGCTCGATTTCACCCCTCCACTTT. The full variable domain, rest sourced from reference TRBV5-1 and TRBJ1-6, is KAGVTQTPRYLIKTRGQQVTLSCSPISGHRSVSWYQQTPGQGLQFLFEYFSETQRNKGNFPGRFSGRQFSNSRSEMNVSTLELGDSALYLCASSMDRGSISPLHFGNGTRLTVT.